This T cell receptor (beta chain) is from a study of CD8+CD57+ T cells in acquired aplastic anemia. Points on this clonotype: Its antigen remains unknown. As the CDR3 is not closed by the conserved phenylalanine or tryptophan, this likely results from a read error. It is unclear where the CDR3 begins or ends on the DNA, so no DNA is shown, and the CDR3 is as TCRdb lists it.

CD8+CD57+ cell expansion had been shown by flow cytometry in patients chosen for sequencing. Patients, without exception, had severe acquired aplastic anemia. Patients were treatment-naive when blood was sampled. Researchers used genomic DNA as the template to profile TCR beta VDJ and CDR3. From the reads, TCRdb called clonotypes with MiXCR, one entry per CDR3 protein. The sample comprises around 200,000 distinct CDR3 sequences, 48% of which are singletons, and approximately 9.4% rests with the top ten. Regarding the study as a whole: Patients and controls shared just under 30 CD8+ CDR3 sequences.

The sequence came from a human donor with aplastic anemia. Specimen: sorted CD4+, CD8+, or CD8+CD57+ T cells (not recorded which) from PBMCs.

CDR3 region: CATSDNRGSTEALS. V is TRBV24-1 and J is TRBJ1-1; TRBD1 was called by the table and not checked on the DNA. The CDR3 spans 14 residues, counting both ends. Germline V gene sequence: CDR1 KGHDR, CDR2 SFDVKD.